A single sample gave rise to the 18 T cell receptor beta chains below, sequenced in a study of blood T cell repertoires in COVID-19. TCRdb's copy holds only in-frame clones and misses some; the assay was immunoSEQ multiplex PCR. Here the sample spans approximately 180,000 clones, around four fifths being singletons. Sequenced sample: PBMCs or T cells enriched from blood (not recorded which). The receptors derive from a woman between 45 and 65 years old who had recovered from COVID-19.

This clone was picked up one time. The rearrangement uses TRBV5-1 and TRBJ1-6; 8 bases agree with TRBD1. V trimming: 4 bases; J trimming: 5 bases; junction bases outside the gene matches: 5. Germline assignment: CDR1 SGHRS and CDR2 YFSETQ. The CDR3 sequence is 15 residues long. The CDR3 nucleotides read TGCGCCAGCAGCACCCAGGGGGCCGATAATTCACCCCTCCACTTT. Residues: CASSTQGADNSPLHF.

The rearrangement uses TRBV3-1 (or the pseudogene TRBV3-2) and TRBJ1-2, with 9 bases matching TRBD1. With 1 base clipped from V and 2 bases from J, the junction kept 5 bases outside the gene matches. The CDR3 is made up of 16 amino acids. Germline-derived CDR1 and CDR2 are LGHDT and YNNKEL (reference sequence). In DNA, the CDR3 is TGTGCCAGCAGCCAAGTACTTGGGACAGGGAACTATGGCTACACCTTC. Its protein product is CASSQVLGTGNYGYTF.

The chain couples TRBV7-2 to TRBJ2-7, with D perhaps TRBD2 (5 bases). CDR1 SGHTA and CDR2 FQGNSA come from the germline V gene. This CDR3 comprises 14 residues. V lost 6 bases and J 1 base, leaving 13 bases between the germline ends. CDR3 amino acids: CASRKEARSYEQYF. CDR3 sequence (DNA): TGTGCCAGCAGGAAGGAGGCAAGGTCCTACGAGCAGTACTTC.

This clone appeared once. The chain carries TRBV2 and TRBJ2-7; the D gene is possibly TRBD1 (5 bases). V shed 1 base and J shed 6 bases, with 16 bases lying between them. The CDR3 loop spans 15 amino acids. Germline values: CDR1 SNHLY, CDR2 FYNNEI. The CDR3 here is CASSEEMGRAREQYF. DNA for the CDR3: TGTGCCAGCAGTGAAGAGATGGGCAGGGCTCGCGAGCAGTACTTC.

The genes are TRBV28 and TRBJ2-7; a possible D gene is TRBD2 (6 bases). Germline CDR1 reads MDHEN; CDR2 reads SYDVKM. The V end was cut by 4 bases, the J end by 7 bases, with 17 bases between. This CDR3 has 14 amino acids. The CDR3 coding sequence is TGTGCCAGCAGTTCCCCAGGGAGGTGGAGAGAGCAGTACTTC. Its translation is CASSSPGRWREQYF.

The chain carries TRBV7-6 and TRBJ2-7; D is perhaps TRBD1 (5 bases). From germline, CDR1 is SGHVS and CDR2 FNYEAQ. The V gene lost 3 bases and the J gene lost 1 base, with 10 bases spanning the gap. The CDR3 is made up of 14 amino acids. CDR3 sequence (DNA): TGTGCCAGCAGCTTGGACCAGGGTTCCTACGAGCAGTACTTC. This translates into CASSLDQGSYEQYF.

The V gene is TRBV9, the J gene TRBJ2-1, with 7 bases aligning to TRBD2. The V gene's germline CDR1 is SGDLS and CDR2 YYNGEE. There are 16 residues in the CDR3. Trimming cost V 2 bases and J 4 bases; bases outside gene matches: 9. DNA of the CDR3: TGTGCCAGCAGCGTCGCGAGCGGGACCCTTTACAATGAGCAGTTCTTC. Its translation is CASSVASGTLYNEQFF.

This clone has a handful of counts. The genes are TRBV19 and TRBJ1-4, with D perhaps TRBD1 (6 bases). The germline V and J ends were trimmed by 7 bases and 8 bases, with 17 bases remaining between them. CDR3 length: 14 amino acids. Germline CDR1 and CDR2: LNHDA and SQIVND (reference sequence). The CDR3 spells CASKEAGAWEKLFF. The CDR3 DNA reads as TGTGCCAGTAAAGAGGCGGGGGCCTGGGAAAAACTGTTTTTT.

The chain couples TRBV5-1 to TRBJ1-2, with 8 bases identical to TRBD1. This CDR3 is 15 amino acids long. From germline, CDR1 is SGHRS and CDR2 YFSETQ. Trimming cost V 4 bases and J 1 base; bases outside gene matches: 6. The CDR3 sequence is CASSKGQGNNYGYTF. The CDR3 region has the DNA TGCGCCAGCAGCAAAGGACAGGGAAATAACTATGGCTACACCTTC.

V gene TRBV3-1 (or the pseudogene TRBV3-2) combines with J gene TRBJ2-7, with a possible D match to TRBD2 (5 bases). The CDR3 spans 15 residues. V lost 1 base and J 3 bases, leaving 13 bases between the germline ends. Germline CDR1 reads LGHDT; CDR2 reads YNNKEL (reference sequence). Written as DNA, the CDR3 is TGTGCCAGCAGCCAAGGTCCGGGGTCGGACTACGAGCAGTACTTC. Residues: CASSQGPGSDYEQYF.

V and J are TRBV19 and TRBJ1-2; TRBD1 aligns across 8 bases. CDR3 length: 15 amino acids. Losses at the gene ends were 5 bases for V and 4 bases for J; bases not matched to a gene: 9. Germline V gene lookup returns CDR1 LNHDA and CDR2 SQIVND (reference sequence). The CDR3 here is CASSRTGPPGYGYTF. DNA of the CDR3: TGTGCCAGTAGTCGGACAGGGCCCCCGGGCTATGGCTACACCTTC.

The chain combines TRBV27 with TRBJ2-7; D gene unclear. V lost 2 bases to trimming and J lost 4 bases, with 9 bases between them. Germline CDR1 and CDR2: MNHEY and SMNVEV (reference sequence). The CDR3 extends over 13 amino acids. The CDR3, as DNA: TGTGCCAGCAGTTTAGTCGGCAGGTACGAGCAGTACTTC. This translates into CASSLVGRYEQYF.

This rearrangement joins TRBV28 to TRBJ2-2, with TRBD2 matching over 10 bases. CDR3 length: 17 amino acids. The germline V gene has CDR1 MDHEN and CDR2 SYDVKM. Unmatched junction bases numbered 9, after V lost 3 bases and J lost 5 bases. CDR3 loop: CASSFFGLAESTGELFF. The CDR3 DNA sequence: TGTGCCAGCAGTTTCTTTGGACTAGCGGAATCTACCGGGGAGCTGTTTTTT.

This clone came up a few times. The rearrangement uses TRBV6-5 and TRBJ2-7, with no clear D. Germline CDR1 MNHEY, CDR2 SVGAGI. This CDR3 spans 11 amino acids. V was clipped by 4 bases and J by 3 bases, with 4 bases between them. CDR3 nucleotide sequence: TGTGCCAGCAGTTCTGTCTACGAGCAGTACTTC. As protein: CASSSVYEQYF.

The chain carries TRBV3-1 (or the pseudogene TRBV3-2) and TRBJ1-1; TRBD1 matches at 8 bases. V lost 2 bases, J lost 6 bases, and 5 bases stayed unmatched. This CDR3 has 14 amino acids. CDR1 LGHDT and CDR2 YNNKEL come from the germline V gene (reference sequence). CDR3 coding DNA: TGTGCCAGCAGCCAACCCGGACAGGGCGCTGAAGCTTTCTTT. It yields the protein CASSQPGQGAEAFF.

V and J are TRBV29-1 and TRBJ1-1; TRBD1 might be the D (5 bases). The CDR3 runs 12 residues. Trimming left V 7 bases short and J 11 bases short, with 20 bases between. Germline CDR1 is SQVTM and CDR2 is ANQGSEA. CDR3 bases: TGCAGCGCCCTCTCCGGCAGGGCGGAGGCTTTCTTT. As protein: CSALSGRAEAFF.

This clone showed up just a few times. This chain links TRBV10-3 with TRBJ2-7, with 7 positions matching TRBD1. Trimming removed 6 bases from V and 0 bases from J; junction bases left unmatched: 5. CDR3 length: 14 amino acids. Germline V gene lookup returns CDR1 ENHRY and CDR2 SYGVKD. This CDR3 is CAIRRQGLSYEQYF. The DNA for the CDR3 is TGTGCCATCAGGAGACAGGGTCTCTCCTACGAGCAGTACTTC.

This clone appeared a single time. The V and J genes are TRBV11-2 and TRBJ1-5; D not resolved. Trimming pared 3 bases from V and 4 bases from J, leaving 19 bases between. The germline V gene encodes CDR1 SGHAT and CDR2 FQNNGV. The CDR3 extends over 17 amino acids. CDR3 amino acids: CASSLAGSEGGNQPQHF. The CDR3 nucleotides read TGTGCCAGCAGCTTGGCGGGGAGCGAGGGCGGGAATCAGCCCCAGCATTTT. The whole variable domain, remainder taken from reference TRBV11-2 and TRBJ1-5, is EAGVAQSPRYKIIEKRQSVAFWCNPISGHATLYWYQQILGQGPKLLIQFQNNGVVDDSQLPKDRFSAERLKGVDSTLKIQPAKLEDSAVYLCASSLAGSEGGNQPQHFGDGTRLSIL.